This T cell receptor (beta chain) was profiled in a study of T-cell reconstitution after alpha-beta-depleted transplantation in children. Study-level points and caveats: Among T cells one year after transplant, newly produced cells accounted for most counts and diversity. The origin of alpha-beta T cells about two months after transplant was reportedly several hundred expanded graft clones. Elevated TCRbeta diversity at day 60 was traced, in some patients, to surviving recipient T cells and thymic progenitors.

The TCRbeta library was prepared with unique molecular identifiers. Using its own MiXCR run on the PCR reads, TCRdb lists one record per CDR3 protein. There are fewer than 250,000 distinct CDR3 sequences in the sample; over 15% occur only once, and about 41% lies in the top ten. For this clonotype: Its antigen is not known.

CDR1 is SGHRS, CDR2 YFSETQ, per germline. CDR3 length equals 16 residues. V gave up 4 bases and J gave up 2 bases; unmatched junction bases: 9. The sample here was PBMCs, mostly from graft donor cells, taken 360 days after TCRalphabeta/CD19-depleted stem cell transplant. V and J are TRBV5-1 and TRBJ2-3; 8 bases match TRBD1. This clonotype was obtained from a male patient aged 2-15 years who had a stem cell transplant for acute lymphoblastic leukemia, so the T cells may come from the graft donor. The CDR3 protein is CASSDPGQDFTDTQYF. The CDR3 region has the DNA TGCGCCAGCAGCGACCCGGGACAGGACTTCACAGATACGCAGTATTTT.